Below are 17 T cell receptor beta chains sequenced from a single sample in a study of blood T cell repertoires in COVID-19. Here immunoSEQ multiplex PCR was the method, and the copy in TCRdb shows in-frame clones only, minus some. The sample lists roughly 150,000 clones, 87% occurring once. What was sequenced was peripheral blood. The receptor source for this set is a human donor in a cohort sampled during active COVID-19.

This sequence joins TRBV6-6 and TRBJ1-3; D possibly corresponds to TRBD1 (5 bases). This CDR3 has 15 amino acids. The V gene's germline CDR1 is MNHNY and CDR2 SVGAGI (reference sequence). Between the trimmed V and J ends, which lost 5 bases and 4 bases, there was a span of 15 bases. The CDR3 loop reads CASSAPGGGGNTIYF. In DNA, the CDR3 is TGTGCCAGCAGTGCCCCCGGGGGAGGAGGAAACACCATATATTTT.

The chain joins TRBV4-1 to TRBJ2-7; 11 positions match TRBD2. This CDR3 comprises 16 residues. Germline-derived CDR1 and CDR2 are MGHRA and YSYEKL. J gave up 6 bases and V 1 base, and 8 bases lay outside the gene matches. The CDR3 nucleotides are TGCGCCAGCAGCCAAGGGCCCCTAGCGGGAGGAGGCGAGCAGTACTTC. It yields the protein CASSQGPLAGGGEQYF.

The chain uses TRBV5-1 and TRBJ2-3, with D maybe TRBD2 (5 bases). The V and J ends lost 1 base and 2 bases respectively, with 11 bases between them. The CDR3 consists of 15 residues. The V gene's germline CDR1 is SGHRS and CDR2 YFSETQ. CDR3 sequence: CASSLTGKNTDTQYF. The CDR3 nucleotides are TGCGCCAGCAGCTTGACGGGGAAAAACACAGATACGCAGTATTTT.

The chain couples TRBV24-1 to TRBJ2-1, with 12 bases identical to TRBD1. Germline trimming cut 4 bases from V and 7 bases from J; bases unmatched to any gene: 4. Germline CDR1 reads KGHDR; CDR2 reads SFDVKD. The CDR3 spans 15 residues. CDR3 protein: CATSDTGQGANEQFF. The CDR3 DNA follows: TGTGCCACCAGTGACACGGGACAGGGGGCGAATGAGCAGTTCTTC.

This chain joins TRBV19 and TRBJ2-1; 10 bases are shared with TRBD2. CDR3 length: 18 residues. Per germline, CDR1 LNHDA and CDR2 SQIVND (reference sequence). J gave up 7 bases and V 5 bases, and 17 bases lay outside the gene matches. Here the CDR3 DNA reads TGTGCCAGTAGTTCCATTTGGAGGGTAGCGGGAGGAGGAAATGAGCAGTTCTTC. Its protein product is CASSSIWRVAGGGNEQFF.

A single count supports this clone. This chain joins TRBV4-2 and TRBJ2-5, with TRBD2 matching over 14 bases. Germline V gene data show CDR1 as LGHNA and CDR2 as YNFKEQ. V was clipped by 3 bases and J by 2 bases; unmatched bases: 11. The CDR3 sequence is 19 residues long. This CDR3 is CASSHERLAGGPLQETQYF. In DNA form, the CDR3 reads TGTGCCAGCAGCCACGAAAGACTAGCGGGAGGGCCTTTACAAGAGACCCAGTACTTC.

This chain uses TRBV6-5 with TRBJ2-7, with D perhaps matching TRBD1 (6 bases). V lost 6 bases and J 4 bases, leaving 19 bases between the germline ends. The CDR3 contains 15 residues. In germline, CDR1 is MNHEY, CDR2 SVGAGI. CDR3 nucleotides: TGTGCCAGCAGGACCGCGTCGGCTAGGGGGTACGAGCAGTACTTC. This translates into CASRTASARGYEQYF.

This chain connects TRBV10-3 to TRBJ2-7, with 8 bases fitting TRBD2. J gave up 1 base and V 7 bases, and 3 bases lay outside the gene matches. CDR1 and CDR2 (germline): ENHRY, SYGVKD. The CDR3 contains 13 residues. CDR3 in amino acids: CAITGTSSYEQYF. CDR3 DNA: TGTGCCATCACCGGGACTAGTTCCTACGAGCAGTACTTC.

V and J are TRBV18 and TRBJ2-3; a weak D match, TRBD1 (6 bases). The CDR3 has 14 amino acids. Trimming took off 5 bases at V and 5 bases at J, with 14 bases between the two ends. The germline V gene has CDR1 KGHSH and CDR2 LQKENI. CDR3 residues: CASSSFTGRDTQYF. CDR3 nucleotide sequence: TGTGCCAGCTCATCGTTTACAGGGAGAGATACGCAGTATTTT.

Only one count was recorded for this clone. The gene calls are TRBV3-1 (or the pseudogene TRBV3-2) and TRBJ2-7; 8 bases agree with TRBD2. Germline V CDR1 and CDR2: LGHDT, YNNKEL (reference sequence). The V segment lost 1 base and the J segment 3 bases; nucleotides outside the gene matches: 5. The CDR3 extends over 15 amino acids. CDR3 coding DNA: TGTGCCAGCAGCCAAGGAGTCCTAGCGGGCTACGAGCAGTACTTC. Translating it yields CASSQGVLAGYEQYF.

The V and J genes are TRBV5-4 and TRBJ1-1; D not certain. From germline, CDR1 is SGHNT and CDR2 YYREEE (reference sequence). CDR3 length equals 13 residues. V lost 1 base and J 4 bases, leaving 8 bases between the germline ends. The CDR3 here is CASSLFGSTEAFF. CDR3 DNA: TGTGCCAGCAGCTTGTTCGGGAGCACTGAAGCTTTCTTT.

The chain has TRBV30 and TRBJ2-5; 7 bases fit TRBD2. V was clipped by 0 bases and J by 4 bases; unmatched bases: 2. The CDR3 is made up of 13 amino acids. Per germline, CDR1 GTSNPN and CDR2 SVGIG (reference sequence). The CDR3 loop reads CAWSVGGRETQYF. CDR3 sequence (DNA): TGTGCCTGGAGTGTAGGCGGGAGAGAGACCCAGTACTTC.

The chain is built from TRBV19 and TRBJ1-1, with D perhaps TRBD1 (6 bases). The germline V gene has CDR1 LNHDA and CDR2 SQIVND (reference sequence). This CDR3 has 17 amino acids. Trimming left V 3 bases short and J 0 bases short, with 17 bases between. CDR3 nucleotides: TGTGCCAGTAGTATTTCGGCAGGGACACCCTTGAACACTGAAGCTTTCTTT. Translating it yields CASSISAGTPLNTEAFF.

The chain carries TRBV6-6 and TRBJ2-7; TRBD2 aligns across 10 bases. CDR1 and CDR2 from the germline V gene are MNHNY and SVGAGI (reference sequence). V shed 2 bases, J shed 3 bases, and the junction held 1 base outside the gene matches. There are 14 residues in the CDR3. CDR3 nucleotide sequence: TGTGCCAGCAGTTACCAGCGGGGGGGCTACGAGCAGTACTTC. Amino acids: CASSYQRGGYEQYF.

This clone was recorded only once. This chain joins TRBV3-1 (or the pseudogene TRBV3-2) and TRBJ2-7, with D perhaps matching TRBD1 (5 bases). The V and J ends lost 4 bases and 6 bases respectively, with 13 bases between them. CDR1 is LGHDT and CDR2 is YNNKEL in the germline V gene (reference sequence). The CDR3 consists of 13 residues. CDR3 region: CASSPVRALEQYF. CDR3 bases: TGTGCCAGCAGCCCTGTCAGGGCCCTCGAGCAGTACTTC.

CDR3 sequence (DNA): TGTGCCAGCCGACTAAGCCTAGCGAGGAGCGCAGATACGCAGTATTTT. It codes for CASRLSLARSADTQYF. The chain uses TRBV27 and TRBJ2-3, with a weak D call TRBD2 (6 bases). The CDR3 has 16 residues. Germline V gene data show CDR1 as MNHEY and CDR2 as SMNVEV (reference sequence). V was shortened by 8 bases and J by 4 bases, with 22 bases between the two germline ends.

The CDR3 nucleotides read TGTGCCAGCAGCGAGGTGGATACGCAGTATTTT. Translation: CASSEVDTQYF. The V and J genes are TRBV13 and TRBJ2-3; D not certain. Germline assignment: CDR1 PRHDT and CDR2 FYEKMQ (reference sequence). Trimming removed 5 bases at V and 6 bases at J, with 6 bases between. The CDR3 extends over 11 amino acids.